This section outlines one T cell receptor beta chain sequence together with its context. Antigen specificity is unknown. Replicate sorted-subset PCRs were loaded with around 220 ng DNA, 31,000 or so T cell genomes. Produced via immunoSEQ multiplex PCR; TCRdb's table is partial and in-frame only. The data contain approximately 740,000 clones, roughly 70% of them seen just once; the ten biggest clones take up 1.5% to 2%. Deletions cut 6 bases from V and 2 bases from J, with 16 bases between. The CDR3 consists of 15 residues. Germline lookup yields CDR1 MNHEY and CDR2 SMNVEV (reference sequence). The data belong to a study of shared clonotypes between healthy human individuals. Study outcomes and limitations: Naive CD4 clonotypes overlapped across a handful of donors at approximately 5.3%.

The chain employs TRBV27 and TRBJ1-1; D may be TRBD1 (5 bases). This clonotype was sampled from a woman aged 30 to 39 in good health. Material for sequencing was memory CD4+ T cells sorted from blood. Subset specified: CD45RA-negative fraction. In DNA, the CDR3 is TGTGCCAGCAGCAAACTATCCGGGGCAAACACTGAAGCTTTCTTT. It specifies CASSKLSGANTEAFF.